The table lists the clone carrying this TCR beta chain with a few counts. Its target is not known. The data belong to a study of CD8 T cells in ankylosing spondylitis. Overall study findings and caveats: For ankylosing spondylitis blood, a TCR beta motif of eight or nine highly homologous variants appeared characteristic.

This CDR3 is built from 16 residues. The germline V gene encodes CDR1 DFQATT and CDR2 SNEGSKA (reference sequence). V was pared by 2 bases and J by 6 bases, with 11 bases of the junction left unmatched. In TCRdb, the 5' RACE reads were re-called with MiXCR into one record per CDR3 protein. The sample shows 250,000 to 350,000 distinct CDR3 sequences, approximately 8% of them seen only once. This TCR was recovered from a male donor with ankylosing spondylitis. Sequencing input: blood, either unsorted or a sorted T cell fraction (not recorded which). The V gene is TRBV20-1, the J gene TRBJ2-1; 9 bases line up with TRBD2. The CDR3 loop is CSARSLGLASINEQFF. The DNA for the CDR3 is TGCAGTGCTAGATCCCTGGGACTAGCCTCCATCAATGAGCAGTTCTTC.